The 26 T cell receptor beta chains listed next were all sequenced from one sample in a study of blood T cell repertoires in COVID-19. Only in-frame clones appear in the TCRdb table, and some are missing; sequencing was by immunoSEQ multiplex PCR. The profile shows 280,000 or so clones, 80% to 90% of them singletons. The sequenced sample consisted of PBMCs or T cells enriched from blood (not recorded which). The receptors stem from a man aged 25 to 40 who had recovered from COVID-19.

V is TRBV4-1 and J is TRBJ2-5; 10 bases line up with TRBD2. Trimming cost V 1 base and J 2 bases; bases outside gene matches: 10. The CDR3 totals 18 residues. Germline CDR1 is MGHRA and CDR2 is YSYEKL. The CDR3 here is CASSQGALAGVGQETQYF. The CDR3 DNA follows: TGCGCCAGCAGCCAAGGGGCCCTAGCGGGGGTCGGGCAAGAGACCCAGTACTTC.

The genes are TRBV30 and TRBJ2-3; the match to TRBD2 covers 11 bases. J gave up 2 bases and V 4 bases, and 2 bases lay outside the gene matches. This CDR3 has 14 amino acids. From germline, CDR1 is GTSNPN and CDR2 SVGIG (reference sequence). This CDR3 is CAWTSGGNTDTQYF. CDR3 coding DNA: TGTGCCTGGACTAGCGGGGGGAACACAGATACGCAGTATTTT.

CDR3 sequence reads: CASSPREGRGTEAFF. The DNA of the CDR3 is TGTGCCAGTAGTCCGCGGGAGGGGAGAGGCACTGAAGCTTTCTTT. V gene TRBV19 combines with J gene TRBJ1-1, with D possibly TRBD1 on 5 matching bases. Between the trimmed V and J ends, which lost 5 bases and 4 bases, there was a span of 17 bases. Germline loops: CDR1 LNHDA, CDR2 SQIVND (reference sequence). The CDR3 is made up of 15 amino acids.

V gene TRBV2 combines with J gene TRBJ1-1; a weak D match, TRBD1 (6 bases). The V end was cut by 6 bases, the J end by 1 base, with 21 bases between. The germline gives CDR1 SNHLY, CDR2 FYNNEI. The CDR3 runs 17 residues. CDR3 in DNA: TGTGCCAGCAGGACACCGCGGGGGCTGATTAGGAACACTGAAGCTTTCTTT. Translated: CASRTPRGLIRNTEAFF.

J is TRBJ1-2 and V is TRBV19; D is unresolved. CDR3 size: 11 residues. Trimming removed 6 bases at V and 8 bases at J, with 10 bases between. CDR1 and CDR2 from the germline V gene are LNHDA and SQIVND (reference sequence). In DNA, the CDR3 is TGTGCCAGTAGCTCCCCCCTGGGCTACACCTTC. Translation gives CASSSPLGYTF.

This chain links TRBV4-3 with TRBJ1-4; D ambiguous. Looked up from germline, CDR1 is LGHNA and CDR2 is YSLEER. The CDR3 covers 16 residues. With 3 bases removed from V and 4 bases from J, the gap between germline ends came to 15 bases. The CDR3 spells CASSQTYSGFNEKLFF. The CDR3 DNA sequence: TGCGCCAGCAGCCAGACCTATTCGGGATTTAATGAAAAACTGTTTTTT.

In this sample, this clone turned up a few times. The chain links TRBV6-4 to TRBJ1-2; the match to TRBD1 covers 7 bases. The CDR3 contains 13 residues. Germline V lookup: CDR1 MRHNA, CDR2 SNTAGT. J lost 6 bases, V lost 5 bases, and 6 bases had no gene match. The CDR3: CASSSGQPDGYTF. DNA for the CDR3: TGTGCCAGCAGTTCGGGACAGCCTGATGGCTACACCTTC.

This sequence joins TRBV10-1 and TRBJ2-3, with D perhaps matching TRBD2 (5 bases). Germline assignment: CDR1 WNHNN and CDR2 SYGVQD (reference sequence). The CDR3 runs 15 residues. The V end lost 5 bases, the J end lost 0 bases, and 12 bases lay between the germline ends. CDR3 in amino acids: CASSSGRGSTDTQYF. In DNA form, the CDR3 reads TGCGCCAGCAGTAGCGGTCGGGGAAGCACAGATACGCAGTATTTT.

V usage is TRBV2 and J usage is TRBJ2-7, with 10 bases fitting TRBD1. CDR1 is SNHLY and CDR2 is FYNNEI in the germline V gene. V lost 5 bases, J lost 3 bases, and 10 bases stayed unmatched. This CDR3 is built from 16 residues. CDR3 sequence: CASSRVGTGVGYEQYF. The CDR3 DNA is TGTGCCAGCAGTAGGGTTGGGACAGGGGTAGGCTACGAGCAGTACTTC.

This clone was found once. This chain connects TRBV11-2 to TRBJ2-1, with 10 positions matching TRBD2. V lost 0 bases, J lost 4 bases, and 6 bases stayed unmatched. The CDR3 consists of 17 residues. Germline-derived CDR1 and CDR2 are SGHAT and FQNNGV. The DNA of the CDR3 is TGTGCCAGCAGCTTAGACCCTAGCGGGGGCCTATACAATGAGCAGTTCTTC. As protein: CASSLDPSGGLYNEQFF.

This clone was detected once. V and J are TRBV9 and TRBJ2-2; no definite D call. The CDR3 runs 17 residues. Trimming shortened V by 0 bases and J by 0 bases, and 12 bases separated the two germline ends. CDR1 and CDR2 from the germline V gene are SGDLS and YYNGEE. CDR3: CASSVGLVSANTGELFF. CDR3 DNA sequence: TGTGCCAGCAGCGTAGGTCTAGTGTCCGCGAACACCGGGGAGCTGTTTTTT.

This chain joins TRBV5-1 and TRBJ1-2, with 7 bases identical to TRBD1. The V gene end was trimmed by 7 bases and the J gene end by 7 bases; junction bases not matched to a gene: 10. The CDR3 has 13 residues. CDR1 and CDR2 (germline): SGHRS, YFSETQ. CDR3 in amino acids: CASRTGTASGYTF. The CDR3 bases are TGCGCCAGCCGAACCGGGACAGCTAGTGGCTACACCTTC. Together with reference TRBV5-1 and TRBJ1-2, the CDR3 gives the full variable domain: KAGVTQTPRYLIKTRGQQVTLSCSPISGHRSVSWYQQTPGQGLQFLFEYFSETQRNKGNFPGRFSGRQFSNSRSEMNVSTLELGDSALYLCASRTGTASGYTFGSGTRLTVV.

This clone was counted once. V is TRBV30 and J is TRBJ2-6, with D possibly TRBD1 on 5 matching bases. Germline V gives CDR1 GTSNPN, CDR2 SVGIG (reference sequence). CDR3 length: 17 amino acids. Trimming stripped 4 bases from V and 0 bases from J, with 16 bases between. The CDR3 here is CAWTRTRTSSGANVLTF. For the CDR3, the DNA is TGTGCCTGGACTCGGACACGCACCTCCTCTGGGGCCAACGTCCTGACTTTC.

The gene calls are TRBV10-1 and TRBJ1-3; D call uncertain. V was cut by 6 bases and J by 0 bases, with 9 bases left in between. The CDR3 length is 14 residues. Germline CDR1 and CDR2: WNHNN and SYGVQD (reference sequence). DNA of the CDR3: TGCGCCAGCAGAGGACTGAACTCTGGAAACACCATATATTTT. Translating gives CASRGLNSGNTIYF.

This clone has a handful of counts. The rearrangement uses TRBV11-3 and TRBJ1-6; weak D call: TRBD1 (6 bases). The CDR3 length is 13 residues. Trimming left V 2 bases short and J 8 bases short, with 7 bases between. The V gene's germline CDR1 is SGHNT and CDR2 YENEEA. In DNA, the CDR3 is TGTGCCAGCAGCTTAAACAGGGATTCACCCCTCCACTTT. Protein product: CASSLNRDSPLHF. The variable domain in full, with the rest retrieved from reference TRBV11-3 and TRBJ1-6, is EAGVVQSPRYKIIEKKQPVAFWCNPISGHNTLYWYLQNLGQGPELLIRYENEEAVDDSQLPKDRFSAERLKGVDSTLKIQPAELGDSAVYLCASSLNRDSPLHFGNGTRLTVT.

The chain couples TRBV7-2 to TRBJ1-3, with D tentatively TRBD1 (5 bases). Trimming removed 1 base at V and 2 bases at J, with 18 bases between. Germline assignment: CDR1 SGHTA and CDR2 FQGNSA. This CDR3 comprises 18 residues. CDR3 nucleotide sequence: TGTGCCAGCAGCTTAGTGGGGACTGTTCAGGGCGCTGGAAACACCATATATTTT. It encodes CASSLVGTVQGAGNTIYF.

The chain is built from TRBV5-1 and TRBJ2-4; perhaps TRBD1 as D (5 bases). Germline V gene sequence: CDR1 SGHRS, CDR2 YFSETQ. The CDR3 totals 14 residues. The V end lost 3 bases, the J end lost 6 bases, and 13 bases lay between the germline ends. CDR3 loop: CASSSMGQGNIQYF. The DNA of the CDR3 is TGCGCCAGCAGCTCGATGGGGCAGGGAAACATTCAGTACTTC.

The genes are TRBV7-6 and TRBJ1-4, with no clear D. This CDR3 region has 15 residues. Germline CDR1 is SGHVS and CDR2 is FNYEAQ. Trimming left V 4 bases short and J 3 bases short, with 12 bases between. The CDR3 spells CASSSRGQANEKLFF. The CDR3 DNA is TGTGCCAGCAGCTCCCGAGGGCAGGCTAATGAAAAACTGTTTTTT.

This sequence joins TRBV3-1 (or the pseudogene TRBV3-2) and TRBJ2-7, with D perhaps matching TRBD2 (7 bases). Germline V gene data show CDR1 as LGHDT and CDR2 as YNNKEL (reference sequence). V lost 3 bases to trimming and J lost 7 bases, with 13 bases between them. The CDR3 runs 13 residues. The CDR3 spells CASSQGGGGEQYF. CDR3 sequence (DNA): TGTGCCAGCAGCCAGGGGGGGGGCGGGGAGCAGTACTTC.

The chain recombines TRBV27 with TRBJ2-3, with D perhaps matching TRBD2 (6 bases). Germline values: CDR1 MNHEY, CDR2 SMNVEV (reference sequence). The CDR3 is 16 residues long. The V and J ends lost 5 bases and 1 base respectively, with 16 bases between them. The CDR3 sequence: CASSGRGARRTDTQYF. The DNA for the CDR3 is TGTGCCAGCAGTGGGCGCGGGGCCCGACGCACAGATACGCAGTATTTT.

The V call is TRBV10-3, the J call TRBJ1-5, with 8 bases that match TRBD1. The CDR3 consists of 18 residues. J lost 2 bases, V lost 10 bases, and 19 bases had no gene match. In germline, CDR1 is ENHRY, CDR2 SYGVKD. The CDR3, as DNA: TGTGCCACCGGACGAAGGACAGGGATGGGGGGGGGCAATCAGCCCCAGCATTTT. Amino acids: CATGRRTGMGGGNQPQHF.

This clone was counted once. Other DNA sequences in this sample translate to the same CDR3. This rearrangement joins TRBV19 to TRBJ1-1; D remains ambiguous. Germline CDR1 and CDR2: LNHDA and SQIVND (reference sequence). Trimming took off 3 bases at V and 4 bases at J, with 15 bases between the two ends. CDR3 length equals 15 residues. In DNA form, the CDR3 reads TGTGCCAGTAGTATGTTCTTGGGAGTGAGCACTGAAGCTTTCTTT. Translating gives CASSMFLGVSTEAFF.

The V and J genes are TRBV27 and TRBJ1-2, with D unresolved. CDR1 MNHEY and CDR2 SMNVEV come from the germline V gene (reference sequence). Deletions cut 3 bases from V and 3 bases from J, with 17 bases between. The CDR3 runs to 16 residues. This chain's CDR3 is CASSLAAAHRYYGYTF. CDR3 bases: TGTGCCAGCAGTTTGGCGGCAGCCCATCGGTACTATGGCTACACCTTC.

The rearrangement joins TRBV18 to TRBJ1-1; maybe TRBD1 (5 bases). Trimming cost V 1 base and J 3 bases, with 15 bases left between them. This CDR3 spans 16 amino acids. CDR1 and CDR2 (germline): KGHSH, LQKENI. The CDR3 region is CASSPRQGGGYTEAFF. In nucleotides, the CDR3 is TGTGCCAGCTCACCACGGCAGGGTGGAGGGTACACTGAAGCTTTCTTT. The full variable domain, with the rest looked up from reference TRBV18 and TRBJ1-1, is NAGVMQNPRHLVRRRGQEARLRCSPMKGHSHVYWYRQLPEEGLKFMVYLQKENIIDESGMPKERFSAEFPKEGPSILRIQQVVRGDSAAYFCASSPRQGGGYTEAFFGQGTRLTVV.

The CDR3 sequence is CASSYGGGREKLFF. CDR3 bases: TGTGCCAGTAGTTATGGTGGAGGTCGTGAAAAACTGTTTTTT. The V and J genes are TRBV19 and TRBJ1-4; D not resolved. CDR3 length: 14 amino acids. In germline, CDR1 is LNHDA, CDR2 SQIVND (reference sequence). The V end lost 5 bases, the J end lost 7 bases, and 14 bases lay between the germline ends.

In this sample, this clone turned up once. V usage is TRBV3-1 (or the pseudogene TRBV3-2) and J usage is TRBJ1-5, with 7 bases identical to TRBD1. Germline CDR1 and CDR2: LGHDT and YNNKEL (reference sequence). V lost 2 bases and J lost 0; bases outside the gene matches: 7. The CDR3 covers 17 residues. CDR3 sequence reads: CASSQITGVYSNQPQHF. The CDR3 DNA sequence: TGTGCCAGCAGCCAAATCACAGGGGTTTATAGCAATCAGCCCCAGCATTTT.